The clone carrying this T cell receptor (beta chain) has more than one count but fewer than ten. Its antigen is not known. V was trimmed by 4 bases and J by 6 bases, leaving 7 bases between them. CDR1 SGHRS and CDR2 YFSETQ come from the germline V gene. The CDR3 sequence is 12 residues long. The record originates from a study of CD8 T cells in ankylosing spondylitis. Overall study results and limits: Disease-associated clonotypes exhibited CD8+ identity and were relatively infrequent in peripheral blood. Disease-associated clones were reportedly significantly overrepresented in matched ankylosing spondylitis synovial fluid.

TCRdb itself ran the 5' RACE reads through MiXCR, one entry per CDR3 protein. The sample has 100,000 or so distinct CDR3 sequences, nearly 25% seen once. This clonotype was sampled from a male donor with ankylosing spondylitis. The rearrangement joins TRBV5-1 to TRBJ2-2; no firm D call. What was sequenced was synovial fluid, either unsorted or a sorted T cell fraction (not recorded which). The CDR3 here is CASSPESGELFF. The CDR3 DNA follows: TGCGCCAGCAGCCCTGAATCCGGGGAGCTGTTTTTT.